The 2 T cell receptor beta chains reported below all come from one sample, sequenced in a study of monozygotic twins with inflammatory bowel disease. TCRdb reprocessed the 5' RACE reads, with one entry per CDR3 protein and no DNA. Recorded here are about 160,000 distinct CDR3 sequences; the top ten clones represent approximately 2.8%. The material sequenced was blood. These receptors all stem from a human donor with ulcerative colitis or Crohn's disease, or a healthy co-twin of an affected twin (not recorded which).

The chain joins TRBV6-5 to TRBJ2-6; the TCRdb D gene call, TRBD1, has no DNA to confirm it. CDR3 size: 17 residues. CDR1 and CDR2 from the germline V gene are MNHEY and SVGAGI. CDR3 amino acids: CASSYGGLGAGANVLTF.

The rearrangement links TRBV5-1 to TRBJ2-5. Per the germline V gene, CDR1 is SGHRS and CDR2 is YFSETQ. There are 12 residues in the CDR3. Here the CDR3 reads CASSFSEETQYF.